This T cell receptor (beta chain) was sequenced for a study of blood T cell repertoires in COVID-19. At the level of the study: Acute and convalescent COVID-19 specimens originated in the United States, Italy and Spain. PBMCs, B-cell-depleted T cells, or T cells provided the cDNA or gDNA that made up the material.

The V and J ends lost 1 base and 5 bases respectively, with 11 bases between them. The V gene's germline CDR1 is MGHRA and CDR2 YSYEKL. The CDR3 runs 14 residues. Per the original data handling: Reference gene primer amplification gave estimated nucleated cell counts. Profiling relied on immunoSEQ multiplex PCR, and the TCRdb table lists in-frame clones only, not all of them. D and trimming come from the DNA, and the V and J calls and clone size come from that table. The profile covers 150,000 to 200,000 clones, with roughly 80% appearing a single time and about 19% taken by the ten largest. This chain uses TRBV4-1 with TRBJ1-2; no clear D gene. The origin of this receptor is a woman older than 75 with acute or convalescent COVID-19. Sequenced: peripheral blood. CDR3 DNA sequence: TGCGCCAGCAGCCAAGTGGTGAGGGTTTATGGCTACACCTTC. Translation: CASSQVVRVYGYTF.